Presented here are 12 T cell receptor beta chains from one specimen sequenced in a study of T cells after yellow fever vaccination. From the 5' RACE reads, TCRdb called clonotypes with MiXCR, one entry per CDR3 protein. The repertoire holds about 350,000 distinct CDR3 sequences, with approximately 8% as singletons. The specimen was PBMCs, collected 35 to 50 days after the first yellow fever vaccination. The origin of the receptors is a man in his late teens or twenties who received the YFV17D yellow fever vaccine.

This clonotype has only one observation. The V call is TRBV6-6, the J call TRBJ2-5; TRBD1 might be the D (5 bases). CDR1 is MNHNY, CDR2 SVGAGI, per germline (reference sequence). Trimming took 10 bases from V and 1 from J, leaving 10 bases between them. This CDR3 spans 12 amino acids. This CDR3 is CATWQGQETQYF. The CDR3 DNA reads TGTGCCACCTGGCAGGGCCAAGAGACCCAGTACTTC.

The V call is TRBV27, the J call TRBJ2-1; D might be TRBD2 (5 bases). Deletions cut 0 bases from V and 2 bases from J, with 11 bases between. This CDR3 comprises 16 residues. CDR1 MNHEY and CDR2 SMNVEV come from the germline V gene (reference sequence). This CDR3 is CASSLSSGPTYNEQFF. The CDR3 nucleotides are TGTGCCAGCAGTTTATCGAGCGGTCCAACCTACAATGAGCAGTTCTTC.

This clonotype was seen more than once but under ten times. V and J are TRBV12-3 or TRBV12-4 and TRBJ2-7, with 11 nucleotides matching TRBD1. This CDR3 is built from 12 residues. V shed 5 bases and J 6 bases; nucleotides not matched to a gene: 0. In nucleotides, the CDR3 is TGTGCCAGCAGTGGGACAGGGGGCGAGCAGTACGTC. Translation gives CASSGTGGEQYV.

This clonotype was detected only a few times. The rearrangement links TRBV3-1 to TRBJ2-5, with D unclear. Germline values: CDR1 LGHDT, CDR2 YNNKEL (reference sequence). Trimming pared 1 base from V and 0 bases from J, leaving 9 bases between. The CDR3 totals 15 residues. The DNA for the CDR3 is TGTGCCAGCAGCCAAGGGCTGCTGTACCAAGAGACCCAGTACTTC. It translates to CASSQGLLYQETQYF.

This clonotype was detected many times. The chain combines TRBV7-2 with TRBJ1-6, with 7 bases that match TRBD1. Looked up from germline, CDR1 is SGHTA and CDR2 is FQGNSA. V lost 2 bases to trimming and J lost 9 bases; unmatched junction nucleotides: 4. This CDR3 comprises 14 residues. The DNA for the CDR3 is TGTGCCAGCAGCTTAAACAGGGGAGGTTCACCCCTCCACTTT. The encoded protein is CASSLNRGGSPLHF.

The chain is built from TRBV18 and TRBJ2-2; possibly TRBD1 or TRBD2 for D (6 bases each). The CDR3 length is 17 residues. Looked up from germline, CDR1 is KGHSH and CDR2 is LQKENI. The V end was cut by 4 bases, the J end by 1 base, with 16 bases between. The CDR3 bases are TGTGCCAGCTCACGAGATGGGGGGCGATGGAACACCGGGGAGCTGTTTTTT. Amino acid sequence: CASSRDGGRWNTGELFF.

The rearrangement joins TRBV12-3 or TRBV12-4 to TRBJ2-7; D might be TRBD1 or TRBD2, each matching 5 bases. The CDR3 is 16 amino acids. Trimming took off 4 bases at V and 2 bases at J, with 18 bases between the two ends. This CDR3 is CASSWGRHTNPYEQYV. DNA for the CDR3: TGTGCCAGCAGTTGGGGGAGACATACTAATCCCTACGAGCAGTACGTC.

This clonotype was seen only a few times. This chain connects TRBV20-1 to TRBJ2-5; D possibly corresponds to TRBD2 (5 bases). CDR1 is DFQATT, CDR2 SNEGSKA, per germline (reference sequence). V lost 3 bases and J lost 1, with 9 bases in between. The CDR3 is 13 amino acids. The CDR3: CSASKGAQETQYF. The CDR3 bases are TGCAGTGCTAGTAAGGGAGCCCAAGAGACCCAGTACTTC.

This clonotype occurred a few times. V is TRBV28 and J is TRBJ1-1; D ambiguous. Deletions cut 7 bases from V and 0 bases from J, with 6 bases between. The CDR3 totals 12 residues. Germline loops: CDR1 MDHEN, CDR2 SYDVKM. The CDR3 sequence: CASKVLNTEAFF. DNA of the CDR3: TGTGCCAGCAAGGTCTTGAACACTGAAGCTTTCTTT. The whole variable domain, remainder taken from reference TRBV28 and TRBJ1-1, is DVKVTQSSRYLVKRTGEKVFLECVQDMDHENMFWYRQDPGLGLRLIYFSYDVKMKEKGDIPEGYSVSREKKERFSLILESASTNQTSMYLCASKVLNTEAFFGQGTRLTVV.

This clonotype has a handful of counts. The V and J genes are TRBV29-1 and TRBJ2-4; D may correspond to TRBD1 or TRBD2 (6 bases each). This CDR3 is 12 amino acids long. Trimming stripped 4 bases from V and 10 bases from J, with 14 bases between. In germline, CDR1 is SQVTM, CDR2 ANQGSEA. This CDR3 reads CSVVSGALIQYF. CDR3 DNA: TGCAGCGTTGTGTCGGGGGCTTTAATTCAGTACTTC.

V is TRBV11-2 and J is TRBJ1-3, with 7 bases lining up with TRBD1. This CDR3 is 17 amino acids long. With V trimmed by 1 base and J by 4 bases, 10 bases remained unmatched. CDR1 and CDR2 from the germline V gene are SGHAT and FQNNGV. CDR3 in DNA: TGTGCCAGCAGCTTAGTCCCCAGGGGGGGATTAGGAAACACCATATATTTT. The encoded protein is CASSLVPRGGLGNTIYF. The variable domain in full, with the rest retrieved from reference TRBV11-2 and TRBJ1-3, is EAGVAQSPRYKIIEKRQSVAFWCNPISGHATLYWYQQILGQGPKLLIQFQNNGVVDDSQLPKDRFSAERLKGVDSTLKIQPAKLEDSAVYLCASSLVPRGGLGNTIYFGEGSWLTVV.

This clonotype showed up just a few times. The chain links TRBV9 to TRBJ1-5; 7 bases match TRBD1. Germline V gene data show CDR1 as SGDLS and CDR2 as YYNGEE. The junction had 4 bases not matched to a gene; V was cut back by 0 bases and J by 4 bases. CDR3 size: 15 residues. The CDR3 spells CASSVGGQLNQPQHF. CDR3 coding DNA: TGTGCCAGCAGCGTAGGGGGACAGTTGAATCAGCCCCAGCATTTT.